This T cell receptor (beta chain) was documented in a study of T-cell memory formation after mild COVID-19. The table lists this clonotype with a few counts. The V end was cut by 0 bases, the J end by 4 bases, with 12 bases between. CDR1 is LGHNA, CDR2 YSLEER, per germline. This CDR3 region has 16 residues. TCRdb itself ran the 5' RACE reads through MiXCR, one entry per CDR3 protein. The sample shows about 350,000 distinct CDR3 sequences, roughly 13% of them seen only once. Sequencing was carried out using PBMCs or a T cell subset sorted from them (not recorded which). The chain employs TRBV4-3 and TRBJ2-2; no clear D. The source is a young man who had mild COVID-19 (a few samples of this study predate the infection). Cell type and time point are not known. CDR3 region: CASSQDLWGSTGELFF. CDR3 nucleotide sequence: TGCGCCAGCAGCCAAGATTTGTGGGGTTCCACCGGGGAGCTGTTTTTT.